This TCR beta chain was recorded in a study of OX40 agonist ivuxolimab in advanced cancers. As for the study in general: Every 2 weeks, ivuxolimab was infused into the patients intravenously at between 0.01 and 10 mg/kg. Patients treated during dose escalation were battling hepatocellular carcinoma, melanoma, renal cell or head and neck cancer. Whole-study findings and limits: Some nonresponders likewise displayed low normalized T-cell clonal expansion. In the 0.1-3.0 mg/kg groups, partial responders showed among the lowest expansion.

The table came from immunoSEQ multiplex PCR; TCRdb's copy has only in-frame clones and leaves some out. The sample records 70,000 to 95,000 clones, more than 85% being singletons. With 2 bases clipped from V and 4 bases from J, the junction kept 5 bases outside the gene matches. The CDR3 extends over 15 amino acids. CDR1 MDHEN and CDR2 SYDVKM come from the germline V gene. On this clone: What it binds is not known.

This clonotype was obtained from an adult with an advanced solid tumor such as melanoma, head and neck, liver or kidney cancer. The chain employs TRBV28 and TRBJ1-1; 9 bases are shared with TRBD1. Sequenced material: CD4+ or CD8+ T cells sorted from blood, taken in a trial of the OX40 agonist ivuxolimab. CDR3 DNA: TGTGCCAGCAGTTTACATGGACAGGGGCCCACTGAAGCTTTCTTT. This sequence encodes CASSLHGQGPTEAFF.